These 10 T cell receptor beta chains came from one sample sequenced in a study of cytomegalovirus exposure and HLA in healthy donors. The study ran its PCR with 60 Vbeta and 13 Jbeta primers. Here immunoSEQ multiplex PCR was the method, and the copy in TCRdb shows in-frame clones only, minus some. The sample table includes around 150,000 clones. Material for sequencing was PBMCs. Every receptor here comes from a man younger than 45 in good health and CMV-seronegative.

The rearrangement links TRBV5-1 to TRBJ2-6; TRBD1 matches at 7 bases. Losses at the gene ends were 4 bases for V and 2 bases for J; bases not matched to a gene: 3. Looked up from germline, CDR1 is SGHRS and CDR2 is YFSETQ. This CDR3 is built from 15 residues. The CDR3 sequence is CASSRDRAGANVLTF. As DNA, the CDR3 is TGCGCCAGCAGCCGAGACAGGGCTGGGGCCAACGTCCTGACTTTC.

J is TRBJ1-4 and V is TRBV18; TRBD1 aligns across 11 bases. J was trimmed by 4 bases and V by 3 bases; bases with no gene match: 4. The V gene's germline CDR1 is KGHSH and CDR2 LQKENI. The CDR3 runs 16 residues. The CDR3 DNA reads TGTGCCAGCTCACCCCGGACAGGGGGCGGTAATGAAAAACTGTTTTTT. Protein product: CASSPRTGGGNEKLFF.

The rearrangement joins TRBV19 to TRBJ1-2; D not resolved. This CDR3 is built from 13 residues. The V end lost 7 bases, the J end lost 3 bases, and 12 bases lay between the germline ends. In germline, CDR1 is LNHDA, CDR2 SQIVND (reference sequence). This CDR3 is CASNDYPDYGYTF. The CDR3 DNA follows: TGTGCCAGTAACGACTACCCCGACTATGGCTACACCTTC.

V usage is TRBV11-2 and J usage is TRBJ2-3, with TRBD1 matching 7 bases. Trimming removed 5 bases from V and 0 bases from J; junction bases left unmatched: 11. Germline lookup yields CDR1 SGHAT and CDR2 FQNNGV. The CDR3 totals 17 residues. The CDR3 loop is CASSLGASTGSTDTQYF. The CDR3 DNA reads TGTGCCAGCAGCCTAGGAGCTTCGACAGGGAGCACAGATACGCAGTATTTT.

V is TRBV29-1 and J is TRBJ2-7; 7 nucleotides match TRBD2. Germline loops: CDR1 SQVTM, CDR2 ANQGSEA. CDR3 length equals 14 residues. With V trimmed by 4 bases and J by 3 bases, 9 bases remained unmatched. The CDR3 loop reads CSVVIGGRHYEQYF. The DNA for the CDR3 is TGCAGCGTTGTGATCGGGGGGAGACACTACGAGCAGTACTTC.

This chain connects TRBV4-3 to TRBJ2-7; 8 positions match TRBD2. V shed 3 bases, J shed 2 bases, and the junction held 3 bases outside the gene matches. This CDR3 comprises 14 residues. In germline, CDR1 is LGHNA, CDR2 YSLEER. The CDR3 here is CASSHSSGPYEQYF. The CDR3 bases are TGCGCCAGCAGCCATTCTAGCGGGCCCTACGAGCAGTACTTC.

The chain carries TRBV4-3 and TRBJ2-2; 11 nucleotides agree with TRBD2. CDR1 LGHNA and CDR2 YSLEER come from the germline V gene. Trimming at V came to 1 base and at J to 7 bases, leaving 11 bases not matched to a gene. The length of the CDR3 is 18 residues. DNA for the CDR3: TGCGCCAGCAGCCAAGGGGTAGCGGGAGGGAAATATAGCGGGGAGCTGTTTTTT. Translating gives CASSQGVAGGKYSGELFF.

The CDR3: CASSLGRGQMRTEAFF. CDR3 DNA sequence: TGCGCCAGCAGCTTGGGGAGGGGCCAGATGAGGACTGAAGCTTTCTTT. The chain employs TRBV5-1 and TRBJ1-1, with D maybe TRBD1 (5 bases). The CDR3 covers 16 residues. Germline V lookup: CDR1 SGHRS, CDR2 YFSETQ. Trimming shortened V by 0 bases and J by 5 bases, and 17 bases separated the two germline ends. The variable domain in full, with the rest retrieved from reference TRBV5-1 and TRBJ1-1, is KAGVTQTPRYLIKTRGQQVTLSCSPISGHRSVSWYQQTPGQGLQFLFEYFSETQRNKGNFPGRFSGRQFSNSRSEMNVSTLELGDSALYLCASSLGRGQMRTEAFFGQGTRLTVV.

This chain links TRBV6-1 with TRBJ2-1, with 12 bases that match TRBD2. V shed 6 bases, J shed 7 bases, and the junction held 7 bases outside the gene matches. CDR1 is MNHNS and CDR2 is SASEGT in the germline V gene. This CDR3 contains 15 residues. Here the CDR3 DNA reads TGTGCCAGCAGGTACACTAGCGGGAGGCTGAATGAGCAGTTCTTC. Translated: CASRYTSGRLNEQFF.

The rearrangement joins TRBV4-3 to TRBJ2-3; possibly TRBD1 for D (6 bases). The germline V gene encodes CDR1 LGHNA and CDR2 YSLEER. V lost 4 bases to trimming and J lost 14 bases, with 13 bases between them. The CDR3 runs to 11 residues. The CDR3 loop reads CASSLLGALYF. DNA for the CDR3: TGCGCCAGCAGCCTGTTGGGGGCTTTGTATTTT.